This T cell receptor (beta chain) emerged from a study of human CD8 memory T cell subsets. It was UMI-labeled 5' RACE by which the TCR beta libraries were made. As handled by the study authors: In each TCR beta library, there were between roughly 2,700 and 20,000 functional CDR3 beta clonotypes. TCRdb re-called the 5' RACE reads; every CDR3 protein appears as one record, without DNA. The V and J calls and clone size come from TCRdb's table, not from the authors' own analysis. This table holds 7,000 or so distinct CDR3 sequences. In the study, stem-like memory CD8+ T cells, referred to as TSTEM, were defined as cells that were CCR7+ PD-1- TIGIT-. This CDR3 contains 16 residues.

The receptor's source is a human donor in good health. The source material was CD8+ stem-like memory T cells (TSCM and TCM) sorted from PBMCs. The sample's subset: stem-like memory CD8 T cells (TSTEM), CCR7+ PD-1- TIGIT-. This chain uses TRBV23-1 with TRBJ2-1; TCRdb indicates TRBD2, and absent DNA this call remains unverified. TRBV23-1 is annotated as an ORF whose role is uncertain. The CDR3 sequence: CASSQRQSGDYNEQFF.